This is a list of T cell receptor beta chains from one sample in a study of PD-1 blockade in classical Hodgkin lymphoma. Method: immunoSEQ multiplex PCR; TCRdb's copy keeps in-frame clones and lacks some. The repertoire holds some 14,000 clones, with around 84% as singletons. The sequences come from peripheral blood mononuclear cells (PBMCs), collected at baseline. The source of these receptors is a human donor with classical Hodgkin lymphoma. Each CDR3 is given with its conserved first and last residue. A D gene is named only where the DNA matches it firmly. Clone size is shown for a subset of rows, as once, few, many or a class of expanded clone.

CASSLDAPEFGGPQHF,TGTGCCAGTAGTTTGGACGCCCCCGAGTTCGGAGGGCCCCAGCATTTT,TRBJ1-5,NA,TRBV19,NA
CASRTGYNSPLHF,TGTGCCAGCAGAACAGGGTATAATTCACCCCTCCACTTT,TRBJ1-6,NA,TRBV6-5,NA
CASSLDRGDYEQYF,TGCGCCAGCAGCTTGGACAGGGGCGACTACGAGCAGTACTTC,TRBJ2-7,TRBD1,TRBV5-1,NA
CASSGGAGYNEQFF,TGCGCCAGCAGCGGGGGGGCCGGCTACAATGAGCAGTTCTTC,TRBJ2-1,NA,TRBV5-1,NA
CAISEANEKLFF,TGTGCCATCAGTGAGGCGAATGAAAAACTGTTTTTT,TRBJ1-4,NA,TRBV10-3,NA
CASSSGQGGGPQHF,TGCGCCAGCAGCTCCGGACAGGGGGGTGGGCCCCAGCATTTT,TRBJ1-5,TRBD1,TRBV5-1,NA
CSAYDDSGEQYF,TGCAGCGCTTATGATGACTCGGGGGAGCAGTACTTC,TRBJ2-7,NA,TRBV29-1,few
CASMVQGGPQYF,TGTGCCAGCATGGTCCAGGGAGGCCCGCAGTATTTT,TRBJ2-3,NA,TRBV6-6,NA
CASRYRQGVQSSYEQYF,TGTGCCAGCAGGTATCGACAGGGTGTCCAAAGCTCCTACGAGCAGTACTTC,TRBJ2-7,TRBD1,TRBV27,NA
CASSLGPRGTDTQYF,TGCGCCAGCAGCTTGGGGCCCCGGGGCACAGATACGCAGTATTTT,TRBJ2-3,NA,TRBV5-1,NA
CASRNRGPANYGYTF,TGTGCCAGCAGAAATCGGGGCCCAGCTAACTATGGCTACACCTTC,TRBJ1-2,NA,TRBV5-6,NA
CATKRQGAGTGELFF,TGTGCCACCAAACGACAGGGGGCGGGCACCGGGGAGCTGTTTTTT,TRBJ2-2,TRBD1,TRBV15,once
CASSGHGTSGSWGSSYEQYF,TGTGCCAGCAGTGGACACGGGACTAGCGGGAGTTGGGGGAGCTCCTACGAGCAGTACTTC,TRBJ2-7,TRBD2,TRBV6-1,NA
CASSSRGGDTEAFF,TGTGCCAGCAGCTCCCGAGGGGGTGACACTGAAGCTTTCTTT,TRBJ1-1,NA,TRBV7-9,NA
CASSLAGGKHYGYTF,TGTGCCAGCAGCTTGGCAGGGGGGAAGCACTATGGCTACACCTTC,TRBJ1-2,TRBD1,TRBV5-4,once
CASSWGAGVESYEQYF,TGTGCCAGCAGCTGGGGAGCGGGAGTAGAATCCTACGAGCAGTACTTC,TRBJ2-7,TRBD2,TRBV11-2,NA
CASGRTSNYGYTF,TGTGCCAGCGGGCGTACATCTAACTATGGCTACACCTTC,TRBJ1-2,NA,TRBV6-5,once
CASSRGRPGQVMNTEAFF,TGTGCCAGCAGCCGTGGTAGACCGGGACAGGTTATGAACACTGAAGCTTTCTTT,TRBJ1-1,TRBD1,TRBV7-9,NA
CASSNGRSDQPQHF,TGTGCCAGCAGTAACGGACGATCCGATCAGCCCCAGCATTTT,TRBJ1-5,NA,TRBV6-6,few
CASSPVFRGQETQYF,TGTGCCAGCTCCCCCGTCTTCAGGGGGCAAGAGACCCAGTACTTC,TRBJ2-5,TRBD1,TRBV18,NA
CASSQAVPWGQGKGSTDTQYF,TGCGCCAGCAGCCAAGCTGTTCCTTGGGGACAGGGCAAGGGGTCCACAGATACGCAGTATTTT,TRBJ2-3,TRBD1,TRBV4-1,NA
CASSLGVRSINEQFF,TGTGCCAGCAGCTTAGGAGTCAGGAGCATCAATGAGCAGTTCTTC,TRBJ2-1,NA,TRBV7-2,NA
CASSPRSGQDYNEQFF,TGTGCCAGCAGTCCCCGGTCGGGACAGGACTACAATGAGCAGTTCTTC,TRBJ2-1,TRBD1,TRBV28,NA
CASSLGTSINEQFF,TGTGCCAGCAGTCTCGGGACTAGCATCAATGAGCAGTTCTTC,TRBJ2-1,TRBD2,TRBV7-9,NA
CASSYGGSTDTQYF,TGTGCCAGCAGCTACGGAGGCAGCACAGATACGCAGTATTTT,TRBJ2-3,NA,TRBV11-3,NA
CASSLEGGAQETQYF,TGTGCCAGCAGCTTAGAGGGGGGGGCCCAAGAGACCCAGTACTTC,TRBJ2-5,NA,TRBV11-2,NA
CASSDQEGGQPQHF,TGTGCCAGCAGTGACCAAGAGGGTGGTCAGCCCCAGCATTTT,TRBJ1-5,NA,TRBV6-5,NA
CASSQPPYRLAGRLREQYF,TGCGCCAGCAGCCAACCACCCTATAGACTAGCGGGACGTCTCAGGGAGCAGTACTTC,TRBJ2-7,TRBD2,TRBV4-1,NA
CASSYSAGYGYTF,TGTGCCAGCAGTTACTCGGCAGGTTATGGCTACACCTTC,TRBJ1-2,NA,TRBV6-5,few
CASSLVETQYF,TGCGCCAGCAGCTTGGTGGAGACCCAGTACTTC,TRBJ2-5,NA,TRBV5-1,NA
CASSEDRGAHREQYF,TGTGCCAGCAGCGAAGACAGGGGCGCGCATCGGGAGCAGTACTTC,TRBJ2-7,TRBD1,TRBV7-9,NA
CASSLGGGVTREAFF,TGCGCCAGCAGCTTGGGCGGGGGTGTAACAAGGGAAGCTTTCTTT,TRBJ1-1,NA,TRBV5-1,NA
CASSKTSGGYNEQFF,TGTGCCAGCAGCAAGACTAGCGGGGGATACAATGAGCAGTTCTTC,TRBJ2-1,TRBD2,TRBV7-2,few
CASSYGGGGYTF,TGTGCCAGCAGTTACGGGGGAGGTGGCTACACCTTC,TRBJ1-2,NA,TRBV6-5,NA
CASSPRGTETQYF,TGTGCCAGCAGCCCCCGGGGCACAGAGACCCAGTACTTC,TRBJ2-5,NA,TRBV11-3,NA
CASSDLSYEQYF,TGTGCCAGCAGCGACCTGAGCTACGAGCAGTACTTC,TRBJ2-7,NA,TRBV5-8,NA
CASSFGRGALGEQYF,TGTGCCAGCAGTTTTGGGAGGGGAGCGCTTGGCGAGCAGTACTTC,TRBJ2-7,TRBD2,TRBV28,NA
CASSLQGGYGYTF,TGTGCCAGCAGTTTACAGGGAGGTTATGGCTACACCTTC,TRBJ1-2,NA,TRBV28,NA
CASSYGTLTEAFF,TGCGCCAGCAGTTATGGGACCTTGACTGAAGCTTTCTTT,TRBJ1-1,NA,TRBV10-2,NA
CASSHRGQGDNEQFF,TGTGCCAGCAGCCACAGGGGACAGGGGGACAATGAGCAGTTCTTC,TRBJ2-1,TRBD1,TRBV7-8,NA
CASSWDGQSYNEQFF,TGTGCCAGCAGCTGGGACGGACAATCCTACAATGAGCAGTTCTTC,TRBJ2-1,NA,TRBV5-4,NA
CASSLANGPEQYF,TGTGCCAGCAGCTTGGCCAATGGACCCGAGCAGTACTTC,TRBJ2-7,NA,TRBV11-2,NA
CASNRQGANTIYF,TGTGCCAGCAACAGACAGGGTGCAAACACCATATATTTT,TRBJ1-3,TRBD1,TRBV6-5,NA
CAWARGGSSYEQYF,TGTGCCTGGGCCCGGGGAGGGAGCTCCTACGAGCAGTACTTC,TRBJ2-7,TRBD2,TRBV30,NA
CASSLAGTSGGANEQFF,TGCGCCAGCAGCTTGGCCGGGACTAGCGGGGGGGCCAATGAGCAGTTCTTC,TRBJ2-1,TRBD2,TRBV5-1,NA
CASRQDSWNTEAFF,TGTGCCAGCAGACAGGACAGTTGGAACACTGAAGCTTTCTTT,TRBJ1-1,NA,TRBV2,NA